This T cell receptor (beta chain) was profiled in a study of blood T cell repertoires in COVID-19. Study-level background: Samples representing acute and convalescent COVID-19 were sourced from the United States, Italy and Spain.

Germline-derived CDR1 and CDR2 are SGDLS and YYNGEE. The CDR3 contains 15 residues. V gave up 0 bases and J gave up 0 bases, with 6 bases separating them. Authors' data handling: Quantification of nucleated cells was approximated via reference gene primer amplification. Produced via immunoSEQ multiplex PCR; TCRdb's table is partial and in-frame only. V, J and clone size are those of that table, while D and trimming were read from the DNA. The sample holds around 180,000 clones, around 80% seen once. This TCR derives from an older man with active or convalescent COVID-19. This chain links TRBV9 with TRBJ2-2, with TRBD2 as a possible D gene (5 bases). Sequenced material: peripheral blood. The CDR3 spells CASSVAGSNTGELFF. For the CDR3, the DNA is TGTGCCAGCAGCGTAGCGGGATCGAACACCGGGGAGCTGTTTTTT.